The 29 T cell receptor beta chains below all came from one sample that was sequenced in a study of cytomegalovirus exposure and HLA in healthy donors. The PCR ran on 60 Vbeta and 13 Jbeta primers. Method: immunoSEQ multiplex PCR; TCRdb's copy keeps in-frame clones and lacks some. Of tens of thousands of clones listed, 84% are singletons. The sequenced sample consisted of PBMCs. The source is a man in his 70s in good health and CMV-seropositive.

This clone was detected only a few times. The V call is TRBV4-3, the J call TRBJ1-5; possibly TRBD1 for D (5 bases). The CDR3 length is 15 residues. V was clipped by 4 bases and J by 4 bases, with 14 bases between them. Per germline, CDR1 LGHNA and CDR2 YSLEER. The CDR3 protein is CASSPAAGGNQPQHF. CDR3 in DNA: TGCGCCAGCAGCCCTGCGGCGGGGGGGAATCAGCCCCAGCATTTT.

This sequence joins TRBV7-9 and TRBJ2-1; weak D call: TRBD2 (5 bases). The CDR3 loop spans 15 amino acids. The V end lost 10 bases, the J end lost 2 bases, and 18 bases lay between the germline ends. CDR1 is SEHNR and CDR2 is FQNEAQ in the germline V gene (reference sequence). This chain's CDR3 is CAILFGNLPYNEQFF. The CDR3 DNA reads as TGTGCCATCCTCTTCGGGAACCTCCCCTACAATGAGCAGTTCTTC.

Only one count was recorded for this clone. CDR3 amino acids: CASKVSGSSYNEQFF. CDR3 coding DNA: TGTGCCAGCAAGGTCAGCGGGAGTTCCTACAATGAGCAGTTCTTC. The rearrangement joins TRBV6-1 to TRBJ2-1; the match to TRBD2 covers 8 bases. The CDR3 length is 15 residues. Per germline, CDR1 MNHNS and CDR2 SASEGT. V gave up 7 bases and J gave up 1 base; unmatched junction bases: 6.

This clone was seen only once. V gene TRBV5-4 combines with J gene TRBJ2-1; D not certain. The CDR3 is made up of 14 amino acids. Per germline, CDR1 SGHNT and CDR2 YYREEE (reference sequence). V was cut by 0 bases and J by 10 bases, with 14 bases left in between. The CDR3, as DNA: TGTGCCAGCAGCTTGGTGCAGGTCCCCTGGGAGCAGTTCTTC. It is translated as CASSLVQVPWEQFF.

This sequence joins TRBV5-5 and TRBJ1-6; no reliable D call. CDR1 is SGHKS, CDR2 YYEKEE, per germline (reference sequence). Trimming pared 3 bases from V and 6 bases from J, leaving 7 bases between. The CDR3 spans 13 residues. This CDR3 reads CASSSDFNSPLHF. CDR3 coding DNA: TGTGCCAGCAGCTCGGACTTTAATTCACCCCTCCACTTT.

This chain links TRBV4-2 with TRBJ2-5, with D possibly TRBD2 on 6 matching bases. The CDR3 totals 14 residues. Per germline, CDR1 LGHNA and CDR2 YNFKEQ. The V gene lost 0 bases and the J gene lost 5 bases, with 10 bases spanning the gap. The CDR3 sequence: CASSQEGDWETQYF. CDR3 nucleotide sequence: TGTGCCAGCAGCCAAGAGGGGGACTGGGAGACCCAGTACTTC.

The table lists this clone with a few counts. The chain uses TRBV5-1 and TRBJ2-1, with D possibly matching TRBD1 (6 bases). V lost 4 bases and J lost 7, with 15 bases in between. The CDR3 runs to 14 residues. Germline V lookup: CDR1 SGHRS, CDR2 YFSETQ. CDR3 sequence reads: CASSRETGYNEQFF. The CDR3 nucleotides are TGCGCCAGCAGCAGAGAAACAGGGTATAATGAGCAGTTCTTC.

Regarding this clone: At the DNA level, this CDR3 is encoded by other sequences in the same sample as well. The rearrangement uses TRBV18 and TRBJ2-7; 10 bases agree with TRBD1. CDR3 length equals 15 residues. Germline V gene sequence: CDR1 KGHSH, CDR2 LQKENI. J lost 0 bases, V lost 3 bases, and 2 bases had no gene match. For the CDR3, the DNA is TGTGCCAGCTCACCGGGACAGGGGAACTCCTACGAGCAGTACTTC. The encoded protein is CASSPGQGNSYEQYF.

The chain links TRBV7-2 to TRBJ2-5; 13 bases align to TRBD2. CDR1 SGHTA and CDR2 FQGNSA come from the germline V gene. The CDR3 loop spans 15 amino acids. J lost 5 bases, V lost 5 bases, and 5 bases had no gene match. The chain's CDR3 is CASSTGLAGAETQYF. The CDR3 DNA is TGTGCCAGCAGCACCGGACTAGCGGGGGCTGAGACCCAGTACTTC.

V and J are TRBV7-3 and TRBJ2-1; D might be TRBD1 (6 bases). This CDR3 contains 13 residues. The V gene lost 5 bases and the J gene lost 2 bases, with 7 bases spanning the gap. Germline V gene data show CDR1 as SGHTA and CDR2 as FQGTGA. As DNA, the CDR3 is TGTGCCAGCAGCCAGGGGCCCTACAATGAGCAGTTCTTC. It yields the protein CASSQGPYNEQFF.

The chain employs TRBV18 and TRBJ1-5; no clear D. The V and J ends lost 6 bases and 6 bases respectively, with 15 bases between them. This CDR3 has 14 amino acids. Per the germline V gene, CDR1 is KGHSH and CDR2 is LQKENI. The CDR3 spells CASSPGERSQPQHF. Written as DNA, the CDR3 is TGTGCCAGCTCTCCCGGGGAGAGGAGTCAGCCCCAGCATTTT.

The chain joins TRBV2 to TRBJ1-1; D ambiguous. Between the trimmed V and J ends, which lost 3 bases and 1 base, there was a span of 9 bases. Germline V CDR1 and CDR2: SNHLY, FYNNEI. This CDR3 region has 14 residues. The CDR3, as DNA: TGTGCCAGCAGTGAGCGGGTAGGGAACACTGAAGCTTTCTTT. Translated, it gives CASSERVGNTEAFF.

The chain has TRBV29-1 and TRBJ2-3; D uncertain. Trimming stripped 4 bases from V and 2 bases from J, with 10 bases between. The CDR3 loop spans 13 amino acids. Germline values: CDR1 SQVTM, CDR2 ANQGSEA. CDR3 residues: CSVGPSLTDTQYF. The DNA of the CDR3 is TGCAGCGTTGGTCCCTCCCTCACAGATACGCAGTATTTT.

The CDR3 DNA sequence: TGTGCCAGCAGCCCAGTTGGGGTAGCGGGGAATGAGCAGTTCTTC. It yields the protein CASSPVGVAGNEQFF. The chain recombines TRBV4-2 with TRBJ2-1; the match to TRBD2 covers 8 bases. Losses at the gene ends were 4 bases for V and 7 bases for J; bases not matched to a gene: 9. There are 15 residues in the CDR3. Germline V gives CDR1 LGHNA, CDR2 YNFKEQ.

Notes on this clone: This specimen includes other DNA sequences encoding the same CDR3. The J gene is TRBJ1-1, the V gene TRBV7-3, with TRBD1 as a possible D gene (6 bases). The CDR3 runs to 13 residues. Trimming took off 4 bases at V and 3 bases at J, with 9 bases between the two ends. From germline, CDR1 is SGHTA and CDR2 FQGTGA. This CDR3 reads CASSSQGDTEAFF. CDR3 DNA sequence: TGTGCCAGCAGCTCACAGGGAGACACTGAAGCTTTCTTT.

The V call is TRBV10-3, the J call TRBJ2-5; 7 bases fit TRBD2. The CDR3 contains 14 residues. Germline CDR1 and CDR2: ENHRY and SYGVKD. After removal of 11 bases from V and 4 bases from J, the junction contained 13 bases not matched to a gene. The CDR3 DNA reads TGTGCCGGCCGGAGCGGGGAGGAGGGAGAGACCCAGTACTTC. This sequence encodes CAGRSGEEGETQYF.

The V and J genes are TRBV2 and TRBJ2-3, with D possibly matching TRBD1 (5 bases). Trimming shortened V by 6 bases and J by 0 bases, and 10 bases separated the two germline ends. This CDR3 spans 14 amino acids. The germline gives CDR1 SNHLY, CDR2 FYNNEI. The CDR3 region has the DNA TGTGCCAGCAGGAACAGGCAGAGCACAGATACGCAGTATTTT. This translates into CASRNRQSTDTQYF.

The V call is TRBV27, the J call TRBJ1-1; D unclear. Trimming took off 3 bases at V and 2 bases at J, with 7 bases between the two ends. Germline lookup yields CDR1 MNHEY and CDR2 SMNVEV (reference sequence). The CDR3 has 13 residues. DNA for the CDR3: TGTGCCAGCAGTTTCGAGGGAAACACTGAAGCTTTCTTT. It is translated as CASSFEGNTEAFF.

The chain links TRBV6-1 to TRBJ1-1, with D unclear. Trimming removed 6 bases from V and 1 base from J, with 9 bases in between. Germline V gives CDR1 MNHNS, CDR2 SASEGT. CDR3 length: 13 amino acids. CDR3 amino acids: CASRYRKNTEAFF. DNA for the CDR3: TGTGCCAGCAGGTACAGAAAGAACACTGAAGCTTTCTTT.

This clone was seen only once. The V and J genes are TRBV9 and TRBJ1-2, with TRBD1 matching 9 bases. This CDR3 is 15 amino acids long. Germline CDR1 and CDR2: SGDLS and YYNGEE. J was trimmed by 8 bases and V by 0 bases; bases with no gene match: 8. The DNA of the CDR3 is TGTGCCAGCAGCGTAGACCTACAGGGGGCAGGAGGCTACACCTTC. Protein product: CASSVDLQGAGGYTF.

This clone has just one count. V and J are TRBV5-1 and TRBJ2-3; 9 positions match TRBD1. CDR1 is SGHRS and CDR2 is YFSETQ in the germline V gene. The trim removed 4 bases at V and 2 bases at J, leaving 5 bases unmatched. This CDR3 spans 15 amino acids. Here the CDR3 DNA reads TGCGCCAGCAGCGGACAGGGGACTCTCACAGATACGCAGTATTTT. This sequence encodes CASSGQGTLTDTQYF.

The rearrangement links TRBV7-2 to TRBJ2-7; D is uncertain. Germline V gives CDR1 SGHTA, CDR2 FQGNSA. V lost 2 bases and J 4 bases, leaving 6 bases between the germline ends. The CDR3 covers 12 residues. This CDR3 is CASSLLGYEQYF. The DNA of the CDR3 is TGTGCCAGCAGCTTACTCGGTTACGAGCAGTACTTC.

V and J are TRBV7-2 and TRBJ1-2, with D possibly matching TRBD1 (6 bases). Trimming pared 5 bases from V and 1 base from J, leaving 20 bases between. The CDR3 is 17 amino acids. Looked up from germline, CDR1 is SGHTA and CDR2 is FQGNSA. Here the CDR3 reads CASSSRLGTTSNYGYTF. CDR3 sequence (DNA): TGTGCCAGCAGCAGCCGTCTCGGGACAACAAGTAACTATGGCTACACCTTC.

This chain connects TRBV2 to TRBJ2-1, with 7 bases aligning to TRBD2. CDR1 SNHLY and CDR2 FYNNEI come from the germline V gene. CDR3 length: 15 residues. Trimming at V came to 5 bases and at J to 3 bases, leaving 7 bases not matched to a gene. The CDR3 loop is CASSPGLTLYNEQFF. In DNA form, the CDR3 reads TGTGCCAGCAGTCCGGGACTAACACTCTACAATGAGCAGTTCTTC.

The CDR3 nucleotides are TGCAGCGTTGTATCTCAGACTAACACTGAAGCTTTCTTT. Translated: CSVVSQTNTEAFF. V gene TRBV29-1 combines with J gene TRBJ1-1; no firm D call. Trimming left V 4 bases short and J 2 bases short, with 11 bases between. Germline lookup yields CDR1 SQVTM and CDR2 ANQGSEA. This CDR3 contains 13 residues.

The chain combines TRBV30 with TRBJ2-7; 9 nucleotides match TRBD1. Per germline, CDR1 GTSNPN and CDR2 SVGIG (reference sequence). The CDR3 spans 15 residues. The ends lost 2 bases at V and 1 base at J; junction bases unmatched: 6. The chain's CDR3 is CAWSRRDRVSYEQYF. Here the CDR3 DNA reads TGTGCCTGGAGTCGAAGGGACAGGGTATCCTACGAGCAGTACTTC.

Here the CDR3 reads CASSSQGYGEAFF. The CDR3 bases are TGTGCCAGCAGCTCTCAGGGATATGGTGAAGCTTTCTTT. V usage is TRBV11-3 and J usage is TRBJ1-1; a possible D gene is TRBD1 (5 bases). V gave up 4 bases and J gave up 7 bases, with 13 bases separating them. Germline CDR1 is SGHNT and CDR2 is YENEEA. This CDR3 has 13 amino acids.

The rearrangement joins TRBV5-1 to TRBJ1-4, with 8 nucleotides matching TRBD1. The CDR3 sequence is 15 residues long. Trimming took 3 bases from V and 4 from J; bases not matched to a gene: 5. CDR1 SGHRS and CDR2 YFSETQ come from the germline V gene. CDR3 in amino acids: CASSSGGAINEKLFF. The CDR3 nucleotides read TGCGCCAGCAGCTCAGGGGGCGCGATTAATGAAAAACTGTTTTTT.

There are a few counts of this clone. The V gene is TRBV11-2, the J gene TRBJ2-3; 7 bases match TRBD1. After removal of 5 bases from V and 0 bases from J, the junction contained 8 bases not matched to a gene. The CDR3 totals 16 residues. Germline lookup yields CDR1 SGHAT and CDR2 FQNNGV. The CDR3 DNA reads as TGTGCCAGCAGCGCGACCGGGACAGTGAGCACAGATACGCAGTATTTT. Residues: CASSATGTVSTDTQYF.